This TCR beta chain was recorded in a study of technical replicates of blood from several donors. The method was immunoSEQ multiplex PCR; TCRdb's version includes in-frame clones alone and lacks a portion of them. Counted here are 65,000 to 85,000 clones, roughly 91% occurring once; the ten biggest clones make up approximately 0.4%. The specimen was T cells isolated from PBMCs. The clonotype comes from a human donor in good health.

The CDR3 DNA reads as TGTGCCAGCAGTTACTCTGCCGGGACAGGTTATGGCTACACCTTC. It encodes CASSYSAGTGYGYTF. The chain couples TRBV6-5 to TRBJ1-2; 8 bases map to TRBD1. J lost 5 bases, V lost 0 bases, and 5 bases had no gene match. The CDR3 loop spans 15 amino acids. Germline values: CDR1 MNHEY, CDR2 SVGAGI.